A single TCR beta chain is shown here with its context. Its antigen is still unknown. There are no base qualities to consult, and no much larger clone falls within one base. This entry belongs to a study of beta chain features in type 1 diabetes listed by TCRdb under 2018. General notes on the study: Mean age, gender distribution, total cell number and subset yield were not different between patients and healthy donors. A total of 85 million to 110 million sorted cells were examined across all samples, and RNA yield correlated strongly with the number of cells per subset. The study compared TCRB repertoires of sorted circulating CD4+ T cell subsets between recently diagnosed type 1 diabetes patients and matched healthy donors. Naive and central memory subsets were obtained from all 30 or so donors, but regulatory and stem cell-like memory subsets were isolated from only 8 patients and roughly eight healthy donors.

A single peripheral blood draw of about 120 mL on average was collected from each donor into heparinised tubes. Naive, central memory, regulatory and stem cell-like memory CD4+ T cells were sorted on a BD FACSAria II using a panel including CD45RO, CCR7, CD25, CD127, CD95 and CD27. All sorted populations exceeded 95% purity. PBMCs were separated immediately by Lymphoprep density gradient centrifugation and were stained directly, without being cultured. So that batch effects would be minimized, each experiment stained and sorted samples in pairs, pairing one healthy donor with one patient. According to the germline V gene (reference sequence), CDR1 reads SEHNR and CDR2 reads FQNEAQ. After removal of 5 bases from V and 5 bases from J, the junction retains 9 bases not matched to a gene. Its CDR3 holds 17 amino acids, cysteine through phenylalanine. Of all the DNA, just the CDR3 is kept, 51 bases in frame from base 1.

The entire isolated RNA was reverse transcribed using the High Capacity cDNA Reverse Transcription Kit, and thus expressed TCRB transcripts were sequenced. Deep immunoSEQ sequencing was performed on naive, central memory and regulatory T cell samples, with an average of roughly 3.6 million total reads per sample. Sorted cells were lysed in RLT buffer and RNA was extracted with DNase-treated RNeasy Micro or Mini kits, depending on cell number. Each cell subset was processed separately to prevent cross-contamination, with patient and healthy donor samples processed together. The immunoSEQ multiplex PCR was used to amplify TCRB sequences from cDNA, generating 87-bp fragments that spanned the CDR3 region. Amplicons were sequenced on the Illumina HiSeq platform. On the authors' methods: PCR bias was computationally corrected using synthetic template baselines, reads within Hamming distance 2 were collapsed, and singletons that could not be merged were discarded. Reads were aligned to IMGT to assign V, D and J genes, CDR3 length, and insertions or deletions at six rearrangement sites. Within each subset, clonotype counts were normalized to the number of sorted cells before true diversity and Gini coefficients were calculated with the tcR R package. The overlap coefficient, calculated on TCRB nucleotide sequences, was used to measure repertoire sharing. Out-of-frame TCRB sequences from naive cells were analyzed as a proxy for the pre-selection repertoire. Entries here come from immuneACCESS through TCRdb and include only in-frame sequences with V and J called. Some clones fail to appear in such tables; in the studies checked, an unresolved V gene covers under half of the shortfall, and the cause of the remainder is unknown. That table gives V, J and clone size, and the DNA gave D and trimming. Recorded for this sample are over 200,000 clones; approximately 10% of them occurred a single time. Of the sample, around 0.015% falls within the top ten clones.

Findings and caveats that apply to the study as a whole: Because cDNA was sequenced instead of genomic DNA, activated cells with high expression could be over-represented, although the groups did not differ in activation or CD3 levels. At VDJ recombination sites, type 1 diabetes patients had fewer insertions and more deleted nucleotides, which implies abnormalities in thymic rearrangement. Because the HLA sub-analyses included only small numbers of individuals, any influence of HLA type on TCRB rearrangement was left unresolved. Naive, central memory and regulatory TCRB repertoires appeared more similar among patients than among healthy donors. In all four CD4+ subsets, TCRB CDR3 length was moderately but significantly shorter in type 1 diabetes patients. Shorter templates might have been favored by PCR, but patient and control samples were amplified and corrected together, so both groups would have been affected equally by any skew.

The TCR comes from a young man with type 1 diabetes. The specimen was naive CD4+ T cells from blood. This specimen's cell subset or site label, interpreted: true naive CD4+ T cells. The rearranged segments are TRBV7-9 and TRBJ2-1, with 13 bases aligning to TRBD2. The CDR3 protein: CASSVTPGLAGDNEQFF. The nucleotide sequence is TGTGCCAGCAGCGTCACTCCTGGACTAGCGGGGGACAATGAGCAGTTCTTC.